Following are 14 T cell receptor beta chains from one sample sequenced in a study of T-cell reconstitution after alpha-beta-depleted transplantation in children. Preparation of the TCRbeta library was carried out with unique molecular identifiers. In TCRdb, the PCR reads were re-called with MiXCR into one record per CDR3 protein. The repertoire consists of over 400,000 distinct CDR3 sequences, with 43% occurring once and the leading ten covering 27%. The material was PBMCs, obtained before TCRalphabeta/CD19-depleted stem cell transplant. The source of these receptors is a girl aged 2 to 10 with aplastic anemia, due to receive a stem cell transplant.

This rearrangement joins TRBV20-1 to TRBJ2-7, with D possibly being TRBD1 or TRBD2 (5 bases each). This CDR3 is built from 13 residues. The germline V gene has CDR1 DFQATT and CDR2 SNEGSKA (reference sequence). Trimming removed 5 bases at V and 2 bases at J, with 13 bases between. CDR3 DNA sequence: TGCAGTGCTGAGCCGGGACGGACCTACGAGCAGTACTTC. Its translation is CSAEPGRTYEQYF.

In this sample, this clonotype turned up many times. The chain couples TRBV5-1 to TRBJ2-1; 12 bases line up with TRBD2. In germline, CDR1 is SGHRS, CDR2 YFSETQ. J lost 10 bases, V lost 2 bases, and 19 bases had no gene match. This CDR3 is 19 amino acids long. CDR3 loop: CASSFNGLAGGPDSDEQFF. The CDR3 DNA reads TGCGCCAGCAGCTTTAACGGCCTAGCGGGAGGGCCTGACTCGGACGAGCAGTTCTTC. Full variable domain (remainder filled in from reference TRBV5-1 and TRBJ2-1): KAGVTQTPRYLIKTRGQQVTLSCSPISGHRSVSWYQQTPGQGLQFLFEYFSETQRNKGNFPGRFSGRQFSNSRSEMNVSTLELGDSALYLCASSFNGLAGGPDSDEQFFGPGTRLTVL.

V and J are TRBV6-1 and TRBJ2-3; TRBD2 might be the D (6 bases). The CDR3 has 15 amino acids. The germline V gene has CDR1 MNHNS and CDR2 SASEGT. V shed 11 bases and J shed 5 bases, with 23 bases lying between them. The CDR3 spells CAAGPLTVREDTQYF. CDR3 DNA: TGTGCCGCGGGACCCTTAACAGTGAGGGAAGATACGCAGTATTTT.

This clonotype was seen more than once but under ten times. V gene TRBV6-5 combines with J gene TRBJ2-3, with 7 nucleotides matching TRBD2. Trimming took 4 bases from V and 3 from J; bases not matched to a gene: 7. The CDR3 contains 15 residues. The V gene's germline CDR1 is MNHEY and CDR2 SVGAGI. The CDR3 sequence is CASSFLGTTTDTQYF. The CDR3 coding sequence is TGTGCCAGCAGTTTTTTAGGGACTACAACAGATACGCAGTATTTT.

This clonotype was counted at least ten times. The rearrangement uses TRBV6-5 and TRBJ2-5; TRBD1 matches 8 bases. CDR3 length equals 16 residues. Germline loops: CDR1 MNHEY, CDR2 SVGAGI. Germline trimming cut 4 bases from V and 4 bases from J; bases unmatched to any gene: 11. The chain's CDR3 is CASSSLSEGTGETQYF. CDR3 DNA: TGTGCCAGCAGTTCCCTGAGTGAGGGGACAGGAGAGACCCAGTACTTC.

This chain links TRBV7-6 with TRBJ2-1; D perhaps matches TRBD2 (6 bases). Germline V gene data show CDR1 as SGHVS and CDR2 as FNYEAQ. V was shortened by 0 bases and J by 12 bases, with 33 bases between the two germline ends. The CDR3 spans 20 residues. The CDR3 here is CASSLASGGGSHTSSMVQFF. For the CDR3, the DNA is TGTGCCAGCAGCTTAGCCTCGGGTGGAGGGTCCCATACATCTTCCATGGTGCAGTTCTTC.

The chain combines TRBV13 with TRBJ2-1, with a weak D call TRBD2 (7 bases). CDR3 length equals 17 residues. Per germline, CDR1 PRHDT and CDR2 FYEKMQ (reference sequence). Trimming took 2 bases from V and 2 from J, leaving 16 bases between them. CDR3 protein: CASSLFGGGSTYNEQFF. The CDR3 nucleotides are TGTGCCAGCAGCTTATTTGGGGGCGGGAGTACCTACAATGAGCAGTTCTTC. The variable domain in full, completed from reference TRBV13 and TRBJ2-1, reads AAGVIQSPRHLIKEKRETATLKCYPIPRHDTVYWYQQGPGQDPQFLISFYEKMQSDKGSIPDRFSAQQFSDYHSELNMSSLELGDSALYFCASSLFGGGSTYNEQFFGPGTRLTVL.

This sequence joins TRBV20-1 and TRBJ2-1, with D tentatively TRBD1 (5 bases). The CDR3 totals 13 residues. CDR1 DFQATT and CDR2 SNEGSKA come from the germline V gene (reference sequence). DNA for the CDR3: TGCAGACTGTTCCCGGACATGGGCGATGAGCAGTTCTTC. It yields the protein CRLFPDMGDEQFF.

The chain is built from TRBV20-1 and TRBJ2-7; the match to TRBD2 covers 7 bases. V lost 6 bases, J lost 2 bases, and 10 bases stayed unmatched. Germline assignment: CDR1 DFQATT and CDR2 SNEGSKA (reference sequence). The length of the CDR3 is 14 residues. The CDR3 coding sequence is TGCAGTGCGACTCGGGGGAGCGGGGCCTACGAGCAGTACTTC. The encoded protein is CSATRGSGAYEQYF.

This clonotype showed up many times. The V and J genes are TRBV27 and TRBJ1-5; D is uncertain. This CDR3 comprises 15 residues. The V end lost 6 bases, the J end lost 0 bases, and 12 bases lay between the germline ends. Germline V gene data show CDR1 as MNHEY and CDR2 as SMNVEV (reference sequence). CDR3 residues: CASRPDGYSNQPQHF. The DNA of the CDR3 is TGTGCCAGCAGACCAGACGGTTATAGCAATCAGCCCCAGCATTTT.

The genes are TRBV6-2 or TRBV6-3 and TRBJ2-1; 14 bases line up with TRBD2. The CDR3 runs 18 residues. Looked up from germline, CDR1 is MNHEY and CDR2 is SVGEGT. V shed 3 bases, J shed 7 bases, and the junction held 11 bases outside the gene matches. The CDR3 DNA sequence: TGTGCCAGCAGTTATTCGGGACTAGCGGGAGATATTATAAATGAGCAGTTCTTC. Encoded protein: CASSYSGLAGDIINEQFF.

This chain links TRBV5-1 with TRBJ1-2; D is unresolved. The germline CDR1 and CDR2 sequences are SGHRS and YFSETQ. Trimming cost V 6 bases and J 3 bases, with 9 bases left between them. The CDR3 sequence is 12 residues long. This CDR3 is CASNSGYYGYTF. CDR3 in DNA: TGCGCCAGCAACTCGGGGTACTATGGCTACACCTTC.

This rearrangement joins TRBV5-1 to TRBJ2-1; 7 bases fit TRBD2. The ends lost 5 bases at V and 8 bases at J; junction bases unmatched: 10. There are 14 residues in the CDR3. Germline loops: CDR1 SGHRS, CDR2 YFSETQ. The CDR3 DNA reads TGCGCCAGCAGAGGGCTTCGGGGGGTACATGAGCAGTTCTTC. It translates to CASRGLRGVHEQFF.

The chain is built from TRBV5-1 and TRBJ2-5, with 9 bases matching TRBD1. V shed 2 bases and J 3 bases; nucleotides not matched to a gene: 5. This CDR3 is 15 amino acids long. Germline values: CDR1 SGHRS, CDR2 YFSETQ. For the CDR3, the DNA is TGCGCCAGCAGCTTCGGCGACAGGGGGGAAGAGACCCAGTACTTC. Translating gives CASSFGDRGEETQYF. The entire variable domain, with the rest obtained from reference TRBV5-1 and TRBJ2-5, is as follows: KAGVTQTPRYLIKTRGQQVTLSCSPISGHRSVSWYQQTPGQGLQFLFEYFSETQRNKGNFPGRFSGRQFSNSRSEMNVSTLELGDSALYLCASSFGDRGEETQYFGPGTRLLVL.